A single sample gave rise to the 21 T cell receptor beta chains below, sequenced in a study of blood T cell repertoires in COVID-19. Some clones are missing from TCRdb's copy, which holds only in-frame ones; the method was immunoSEQ multiplex PCR. Counted here are about 280,000 clones, roughly 90% occurring once; the ten biggest clones make up 2.2%. The sample taken for sequencing was peripheral blood. Source of these receptors: a woman between 50 and 59 years old who had recovered from COVID-19.

The V gene is TRBV4-1, the J gene TRBJ2-4; no clear D. Per the germline V gene, CDR1 is MGHRA and CDR2 is YSYEKL. V was trimmed by 2 bases and J by 0 bases, leaving 8 bases between them. There are 15 residues in the CDR3. The CDR3 is CASSQLDLAKNIQYF. CDR3 sequence (DNA): TGCGCCAGCAGCCAATTAGATCTAGCCAAAAACATTCAGTACTTC.

The chain carries TRBV5-1 and TRBJ1-1; 7 nucleotides align to TRBD1. The V gene end was trimmed by 0 bases and the J gene end by 4 bases; junction bases not matched to a gene: 6. Per the germline V gene, CDR1 is SGHRS and CDR2 is YFSETQ. The CDR3 sequence is 15 residues long. CDR3 sequence: CASSLGRGLVTEAFF. As DNA, the CDR3 is TGCGCCAGCAGCTTGGGTAGGGGGCTGGTCACTGAAGCTTTCTTT.

This clone was seen once. The chain uses TRBV7-9 and TRBJ2-7; 8 bases are shared with TRBD2. The CDR3 loop spans 16 amino acids. V shed 1 base and J 0 bases; nucleotides not matched to a gene: 5. Germline CDR1 reads SEHNR; CDR2 reads FQNEAQ (reference sequence). The CDR3 DNA reads as TGTGCCAGCAGCTTAGAAGTAGCGGGGAGCTCCTACGAGCAGTACTTC. This codes for CASSLEVAGSSYEQYF. Complete variable domain (other parts from reference TRBV7-9 and TRBJ2-7): DTGVSQNPRHKITKRGQNVTFRCDPISEHNRLYWYRQTLGQGPEFLTYFQNEAQLEKSRLLSDRFSAERPKGSFSTLEIQRTEQGDSAMYLCASSLEVAGSSYEQYFGPGTRLTVT.

This clone was seen only a few times. V usage is TRBV2 and J usage is TRBJ2-2; no reliable D call. Germline assignment: CDR1 SNHLY and CDR2 FYNNEI. Deletions cut 7 bases from V and 3 bases from J, with 6 bases between. The CDR3 runs 12 residues. CDR3 in DNA: TGTGCCAGCAAGCCGGACACCGGGGAGCTGTTTTTT. Encoded protein: CASKPDTGELFF.

CDR3 in amino acids: CASSPRGSEAFF. CDR3 sequence (DNA): TGTGCCAGCAGCCCCCGGGGGAGTGAAGCTTTCTTT. The J gene is TRBJ1-1, the V gene TRBV6-5; TRBD1 might be the D (5 bases). V lost 6 bases and J 7 bases, leaving 12 bases between the germline ends. CDR1 and CDR2 from the germline V gene are MNHEY and SVGAGI. The CDR3 covers 12 residues.

This rearrangement joins TRBV30 to TRBJ1-2; D is uncertain. Germline CDR1 reads GTSNPN; CDR2 reads SVGIG (reference sequence). This CDR3 region has 14 residues. Trimming took off 2 bases at V and 4 bases at J, with 14 bases between the two ends. The CDR3 here is CAWSTDGPTYGYTF. The CDR3 nucleotides read TGTGCCTGGAGTACAGATGGCCCGACCTATGGCTACACCTTC.

The chain carries TRBV30 and TRBJ2-3; 8 bases map to TRBD2. The CDR3 has 15 amino acids. The germline CDR1 and CDR2 sequences are GTSNPN and SVGIG (reference sequence). The V segment lost 5 bases and the J segment 5 bases; nucleotides outside the gene matches: 12. As DNA, the CDR3 is TGTGCCTGGGGGGTGGCAGCGGGAGCGGTAGATACGCAGTATTTT. Amino acid sequence: CAWGVAAGAVDTQYF.

CDR3 nucleotide sequence: TGTGCCAGCAGTAAAGGGGAGGGACTAGCGATCTACGAGCAGTACTTC. This sequence encodes CASSKGEGLAIYEQYF. This rearrangement joins TRBV6-2 or TRBV6-3 to TRBJ2-7, with 10 bases lining up with TRBD2. CDR1 is MNHEY and CDR2 is SVGEGT in the germline V gene. This CDR3 has 16 amino acids. V lost 5 bases, J lost 3 bases, and 10 bases stayed unmatched.

This chain links TRBV28 with TRBJ2-5; TRBD2 agrees at 8 bases. The CDR3 runs 18 residues. Germline-derived CDR1 and CDR2 are MDHEN and SYDVKM. With 2 bases clipped from V and 1 base from J, the junction kept 12 bases outside the gene matches. The CDR3 sequence: CASSLARLSGGPQETQYF. For the CDR3, the DNA is TGTGCCAGCAGTTTAGCGAGGTTGTCGGGAGGGCCCCAAGAGACCCAGTACTTC. Full variable domain (outside the CDR3, taken from reference TRBV28 and TRBJ2-5): DVKVTQSSRYLVKRTGEKVFLECVQDMDHENMFWYRQDPGLGLRLIYFSYDVKMKEKGDIPEGYSVSREKKERFSLILESASTNQTSMYLCASSLARLSGGPQETQYFGPGTRLLVL.

The chain has TRBV7-3 and TRBJ2-1; 8 nucleotides match TRBD1. This CDR3 region has 14 residues. J lost 7 bases, V lost 5 bases, and 7 bases had no gene match. Germline V CDR1 and CDR2: SGHTA, FQGTGA. The CDR3 region is CASSPRTGLNEQFF. The CDR3 DNA follows: TGTGCCAGCAGCCCCAGGACAGGGCTGAATGAGCAGTTCTTC.

The J gene is TRBJ2-2, the V gene TRBV7-3; the D gene is possibly TRBD1 (5 bases). Trimming shortened V by 2 bases and J by 2 bases, and 18 bases separated the two germline ends. There are 18 residues in the CDR3. Germline CDR1 SGHTA, CDR2 FQGTGA. CDR3 bases: TGTGCCAGCAGCTTATTCCGGCCTACAGGAACAAACACCGGGGAGCTGTTTTTT. Protein product: CASSLFRPTGTNTGELFF.

This chain joins TRBV3-1 (or the pseudogene TRBV3-2) and TRBJ1-2; weak D call: TRBD1 (6 bases). The CDR3 runs 14 residues. Germline assignment: CDR1 LGHDT and CDR2 YNNKEL (reference sequence). V lost 6 bases to trimming and J lost 4 bases, with 15 bases between them. The CDR3 is CASRERGGAYGYTF. Written as DNA, the CDR3 is TGTGCCAGCAGGGAGAGGGGGGGGGCCTATGGCTACACCTTC.

The chain couples TRBV3-1 (or the pseudogene TRBV3-2) to TRBJ1-1, with 10 bases aligning to TRBD1. The germline V gene encodes CDR1 LGHDT and CDR2 YNNKEL (reference sequence). With 4 bases clipped from V and 7 bases from J, the junction kept 6 bases outside the gene matches. This CDR3 comprises 14 residues. The CDR3 sequence: CASSLRQGAYEAFF. The CDR3, as DNA: TGTGCCAGCAGCCTCCGACAGGGGGCGTATGAAGCTTTCTTT.

CDR3 bases: TGTGCCAGCAGTCCCCGACAGGGGAGAGATACGCAGTATTTT. Protein sequence: CASSPRQGRDTQYF. This chain connects TRBV28 to TRBJ2-3, with 8 nucleotides matching TRBD1. Germline V lookup: CDR1 MDHEN, CDR2 SYDVKM. V dropped 5 bases and J dropped 5; count of bases not matched to a gene: 6. There are 14 residues in the CDR3. The complete variable domain, with remaining parts taken from reference TRBV28 and TRBJ2-3, reads DVKVTQSSRYLVKRTGEKVFLECVQDMDHENMFWYRQDPGLGLRLIYFSYDVKMKEKGDIPEGYSVSREKKERFSLILESASTNQTSMYLCASSPRQGRDTQYFGPGTRLTVL.

The V gene is TRBV28, the J gene TRBJ1-1; 7 positions agree with TRBD1. CDR1 and CDR2 from the germline V gene are MDHEN and SYDVKM. This CDR3 is 15 amino acids long. V shed 6 bases, J shed 4 bases, and the junction held 11 bases outside the gene matches. In DNA, the CDR3 is TGTGCCAGCAGCCCCGTGAGACAGGGAGTCACTGAAGCTTTCTTT. As protein: CASSPVRQGVTEAFF.

In this sample, this clone turned up once. The V call is TRBV25-1, the J call TRBJ1-3, with 7 bases identical to TRBD1. The CDR3 sequence is 15 residues long. Losses at the gene ends were 6 bases for V and 4 bases for J; bases not matched to a gene: 9. The germline gives CDR1 MGHDK, CDR2 SYGVNS. Written as DNA, the CDR3 is TGTGCCAGCAGCCAGACAGGGATAATGGGAAACACCATATATTTT. It specifies CASSQTGIMGNTIYF. Variable domain in full (rest from reference TRBV25-1 and TRBJ1-3): EADIYQTPRYLVIGTGKKITLECSQTMGHDKMYWYQQDPGMELHLIHYSYGVNSTEKGDLSSESTVSRIRTEHFPLTLESARPSHTSQYLCASSQTGIMGNTIYFGEGSWLTVV.

The rearrangement uses TRBV3-1 (or the pseudogene TRBV3-2) and TRBJ1-6, with D perhaps TRBD1 (5 bases). The CDR3 runs 16 residues. The V end lost 1 base, the J end lost 5 bases, and 12 bases lay between the germline ends. Germline values: CDR1 LGHDT, CDR2 YNNKEL (reference sequence). CDR3 protein: CASSQGFWTHNSPLHF. CDR3 coding DNA: TGTGCCAGCAGCCAAGGATTCTGGACACATAATTCACCCCTCCACTTT.

The chain uses TRBV2 and TRBJ2-1, with D possibly TRBD2 on 5 matching bases. Germline lookup yields CDR1 SNHLY and CDR2 FYNNEI. CDR3 length equals 13 residues. Trimming stripped 3 bases from V and 12 bases from J, with 15 bases between. As DNA, the CDR3 is TGTGCCAGCAGTGACAAGCTAGCTGGGTGGCAGTTCTTC. Protein: CASSDKLAGWQFF.

This clone occurred once. The chain uses TRBV27 and TRBJ2-1, with 8 bases fitting TRBD2. Germline CDR1 MNHEY, CDR2 SMNVEV (reference sequence). With V trimmed by 5 bases and J by 2 bases, 8 bases remained unmatched. This CDR3 is built from 16 residues. The CDR3 bases are TGTGCCAGCAGTCTGGGACTAGTGGGGACCTACAATGAGCAGTTCTTC. It specifies CASSLGLVGTYNEQFF.

The chain is built from TRBV28 and TRBJ1-2, with 9 nucleotides matching TRBD1. V shed 6 bases, J shed 8 bases, and the junction held 7 bases outside the gene matches. This CDR3 is 13 amino acids long. CDR1 is MDHEN and CDR2 is SYDVKM in the germline V gene. In DNA, the CDR3 is TGTGCCAGCAGGATCCGGGACAGGGACGGCTACACCTTC. Translated, it gives CASRIRDRDGYTF.

J is TRBJ1-1 and V is TRBV6-6; TRBD1 is a possible D gene (6 bases). Germline CDR1 and CDR2: MNHNY and SVGAGI (reference sequence). The CDR3 totals 15 residues. V was trimmed by 5 bases and J by 1 base, leaving 14 bases between them. Written as DNA, the CDR3 is TGTGCCAGCAGTACCGTGGGACACCAGAACACTGAAGCTTTCTTT. It yields the protein CASSTVGHQNTEAFF.